The 30 T cell receptor beta chains listed next were all sequenced from one sample in a study of blood T cell repertoires in COVID-19. TCRdb keeps only in-frame clones here, not all; method: immunoSEQ multiplex PCR. The sample shows 300,000 to 450,000 clones, 88% of them seen only once. The sequencing input was PBMCs or T cells enriched from blood (not recorded which). The origin of the receptors is a woman aged 18 to 35 who had recovered from COVID-19.

The chain employs TRBV5-6 and TRBJ1-2; no clear D gene. Trimming stripped 0 bases from V and 8 bases from J, with 11 bases between. The CDR3 is 13 amino acids. Germline V CDR1 and CDR2: SGHDT, YYEEEE. DNA for the CDR3: TGTGCCAGCAGCTTGGACAGCCGCTCGGGCTACACCTTC. Amino acids: CASSLDSRSGYTF.

The chain couples TRBV20-1 to TRBJ2-5, with no clear D. The CDR3 totals 10 residues. Trimming took 3 bases from V and 9 from J, leaving 8 bases between them. CDR1 DFQATT and CDR2 SNEGSKA come from the germline V gene (reference sequence). The CDR3 is CSASLSSQYF. DNA of the CDR3: TGCAGTGCTAGTTTGTCTTCCCAGTACTTC.

The chain combines TRBV19 with TRBJ1-5; no clear D gene. Trimming took 1 base from V and 9 from J, leaving 7 bases between them. Germline-derived CDR1 and CDR2 are LNHDA and SQIVND (reference sequence). The CDR3 has 12 amino acids. Written as DNA, the CDR3 is TGTGCCAGTAGTATAGCCCCAGGGCCCCAGCATTTT. This sequence encodes CASSIAPGPQHF. The full variable domain, in which reference TRBV19 and TRBJ1-5 provide the parts outside the CDR3, is DGGITQSPKYLFRKEGQNVTLSCEQNLNHDAMYWYRQDPGQGLRLIYYSQIVNDFQKGDIAEGYSVSREKKESFPLTVTSAQKNPTAFYLCASSIAPGPQHFGDGTRLSIL.

This sequence joins TRBV2 and TRBJ2-5; TRBD1 is a possible D gene (6 bases). The V end was cut by 10 bases, the J end by 2 bases, with 11 bases between. Per the germline V gene, CDR1 is SNHLY and CDR2 is FYNNEI. There are 12 residues in the CDR3. CDR3 residues: CANRDIQETQYF. CDR3 in DNA: TGTGCCAACCGGGACATACAAGAGACCCAGTACTTC.

The J gene is TRBJ2-1, the V gene TRBV6-5; D is perhaps TRBD1 (5 bases). Germline V gene lookup returns CDR1 MNHEY and CDR2 SVGAGI. CDR3 length: 12 amino acids. Trimming took off 5 bases at V and 9 bases at J, with 11 bases between the two ends. CDR3 protein: CASSQSQGEQFF. CDR3 sequence (DNA): TGTGCCAGCAGTCAGTCCCAGGGTGAGCAGTTCTTC.

The chain joins TRBV5-1 to TRBJ2-3, with 9 bases identical to TRBD1. The germline V gene has CDR1 SGHRS and CDR2 YFSETQ. V shed 4 bases, J shed 6 bases, and the junction held 6 bases outside the gene matches. The CDR3 sequence is 14 residues long. Here the CDR3 reads CASSPTGGGDTQYF. As DNA, the CDR3 is TGCGCCAGCAGCCCGACAGGGGGTGGGGATACGCAGTATTTT.

The chain's CDR3 is CASTTKKGGYYGYTF. CDR3 nucleotides: TGTGCCAGCACCACTAAAAAGGGAGGCTACTATGGCTACACCTTC. This sequence joins TRBV28 and TRBJ1-2; no clear D. Trimming shortened V by 7 bases and J by 3 bases, and 18 bases separated the two germline ends. The germline gives CDR1 MDHEN, CDR2 SYDVKM. The CDR3 extends over 15 amino acids.

The chain employs TRBV18 and TRBJ1-1, with D unresolved. CDR1 and CDR2 (germline): KGHSH, LQKENI. This CDR3 has 15 residues. Trimming cost V 2 bases and J 8 bases, with 18 bases left between them. This CDR3 reads CASSPFPSGAIEAFF. For the CDR3, the DNA is TGTGCCAGCTCACCATTCCCATCAGGTGCGATAGAAGCTTTCTTT.

A few counts support this clone. The rearrangement links TRBV12-3 or TRBV12-4 to TRBJ2-7; D not resolved. CDR3 length equals 13 residues. V gave up 10 bases and J gave up 3 bases, with 16 bases separating them. The chain's CDR3 is CATSHAGYYEQYF. For the CDR3, the DNA is TGTGCCACCTCCCACGCAGGTTACTACGAGCAGTACTTC.

A note on this clone: This same CDR3 is encoded by further DNA sequences in the sample. The gene calls are TRBV30 and TRBJ1-1; TRBD1 is a possible D gene (5 bases). V was trimmed by 1 base and J by 4 bases, leaving 10 bases between them. The germline V gene encodes CDR1 GTSNPN and CDR2 SVGIG (reference sequence). The CDR3 is 13 amino acids. CDR3 sequence (DNA): TGTGCCTGGAGTGGGCAGGGAGGCACTGAAGCTTTCTTT. Translation: CAWSGQGGTEAFF.

V gene TRBV28 combines with J gene TRBJ1-2; D gene unclear. This CDR3 has 15 amino acids. Per the germline V gene, CDR1 is MDHEN and CDR2 is SYDVKM. Deletions cut 3 bases from V and 4 bases from J, with 15 bases between. CDR3 residues: CASSFRQALPYGYTF. DNA for the CDR3: TGTGCCAGCAGTTTCCGTCAGGCCCTCCCCTATGGCTACACCTTC.

The rearrangement uses TRBV7-2 and TRBJ1-4; 7 bases map to TRBD1. Germline V gives CDR1 SGHTA, CDR2 FQGNSA. The CDR3 totals 15 residues. Germline trimming cut 7 bases from V and 7 bases from J; bases unmatched to any gene: 12. CDR3 in amino acids: CASTPDRARVEKLFF. CDR3 coding DNA: TGTGCCAGCACCCCAGACAGGGCCCGGGTTGAAAAACTGTTTTTT.

This clone was detected only once. V usage is TRBV5-4 and J usage is TRBJ1-5, with D perhaps TRBD1 (5 bases). Germline V lookup: CDR1 SGHNT, CDR2 YYREEE (reference sequence). This CDR3 region has 14 residues. Trimming left V 0 bases short and J 6 bases short, with 10 bases between. CDR3 loop: CASSLDGGGQPQHF. The CDR3 coding sequence is TGTGCCAGCAGCTTGGACGGGGGAGGTCAGCCCCAGCATTTT.

The genes are TRBV7-8 and TRBJ1-3; 10 nucleotides line up with TRBD1. The CDR3 is 20 residues long. The ends lost 3 bases at V and 4 bases at J; junction bases unmatched: 18. Germline V gene sequence: CDR1 SGHVS, CDR2 FQNEAQ. CDR3 nucleotides: TGTGCCAGCAGCTTTCAGCTTAGGTCCGGGACAGGGGTTGGAGGAAACACCATATATTTT. Protein: CASSFQLRSGTGVGGNTIYF.

V and J are TRBV27 and TRBJ2-1; 14 nucleotides agree with TRBD2. Germline CDR1 MNHEY, CDR2 SMNVEV (reference sequence). Losses at the gene ends were 7 bases for V and 8 bases for J; bases not matched to a gene: 16. The CDR3 has 18 residues. This CDR3 is CASKRLAGGLKVRDEQFF. CDR3 DNA: TGTGCCAGCAAGAGACTAGCGGGGGGGCTGAAGGTCCGAGATGAGCAGTTCTTC.

Here the CDR3 DNA reads TGTGCCAGCAGCGTAGGAAGACAAGATTCTGGCTACACCTTC. It codes for CASSVGRQDSGYTF. The V call is TRBV9, the J call TRBJ1-2; no clear D. Trimming pared 0 bases from V and 7 bases from J, leaving 13 bases between. The V gene's germline CDR1 is SGDLS and CDR2 YYNGEE. The CDR3 has 14 residues.

This chain connects TRBV2 to TRBJ2-1; 8 bases align to TRBD2. V was pared by 0 bases and J by 0 bases, with 4 bases of the junction left unmatched. The CDR3 loop spans 17 amino acids. Germline V gene lookup returns CDR1 SNHLY and CDR2 FYNNEI. CDR3 sequence (DNA): TGTGCCAGCAGTGAAGCAGAGCGGGGGAGCTCCTACAATGAGCAGTTCTTC. This sequence encodes CASSEAERGSSYNEQFF.

The chain combines TRBV2 with TRBJ2-1; 11 nucleotides agree with TRBD2. This CDR3 comprises 14 residues. Looked up from germline, CDR1 is SNHLY and CDR2 is FYNNEI. With V trimmed by 11 bases and J by 7 bases, 10 bases remained unmatched. The CDR3 DNA reads TGTGCCGGGACCTCGACTAGCGGGGAGAATGAGCAGTTCTTC. It translates to CAGTSTSGENEQFF.

V gene TRBV6-5 combines with J gene TRBJ2-5; D might be TRBD2 (5 bases). Germline V gene data show CDR1 as MNHEY and CDR2 as SVGAGI. V was cut by 6 bases and J by 0 bases, with 11 bases left in between. CDR3 length: 14 residues. CDR3 sequence reads: CASRRLPDQETQYF. CDR3 DNA sequence: TGTGCCAGCAGAAGACTACCGGACCAAGAGACCCAGTACTTC.

The chain employs TRBV27 and TRBJ2-1; 11 nucleotides line up with TRBD2. After removal of 5 bases from V and 3 bases from J, the junction contained 6 bases not matched to a gene. CDR3 length: 16 residues. Germline CDR1 MNHEY, CDR2 SMNVEV (reference sequence). The CDR3 reads CASSPGLAGHYNEQFF. CDR3 nucleotides: TGTGCCAGCAGTCCAGGACTAGCGGGCCACTACAATGAGCAGTTCTTC.

This chain's CDR3 is CASSNRDRVTDTQYF. For the CDR3, the DNA is TGTGCCAGCAGCAACCGGGACAGGGTGACAGATACGCAGTATTTT. The chain combines TRBV6-2 or TRBV6-3 with TRBJ2-3, with 9 positions matching TRBD1. V gave up 6 bases and J gave up 3 bases; unmatched junction bases: 7. From germline, CDR1 is MNHEY and CDR2 SVGEGT. The CDR3 contains 15 residues.

CDR3 residues: CASSFSGQGAYEQYF. Written as DNA, the CDR3 is TGTGCCAGCAGCTTTTCAGGGCAGGGCGCCTACGAGCAGTACTTC. This rearrangement joins TRBV11-2 to TRBJ2-7, with D possibly TRBD1 on 5 matching bases. V was cut by 3 bases and J by 2 bases, with 14 bases left in between. Germline CDR1 and CDR2: SGHAT and FQNNGV. CDR3 length equals 15 residues. Full variable domain (remainder filled in from reference TRBV11-2 and TRBJ2-7): EAGVAQSPRYKIIEKRQSVAFWCNPISGHATLYWYQQILGQGPKLLIQFQNNGVVDDSQLPKDRFSAERLKGVDSTLKIQPAKLEDSAVYLCASSFSGQGAYEQYFGPGTRLTVT.

The rearrangement joins TRBV19 to TRBJ1-6, with D perhaps matching TRBD1 (5 bases). CDR1 and CDR2 (germline): LNHDA, SQIVND (reference sequence). V was trimmed by 3 bases and J by 14 bases, leaving 17 bases between them. The CDR3 has 14 residues. The CDR3 nucleotides are TGTGCCAGTAGTATCTTTGGGGGAGGTGAGGCCCTCCACTTT. Translating gives CASSIFGGGEALHF. The full variable domain, with the rest looked up from reference TRBV19 and TRBJ1-6, is DGGITQSPKYLFRKEGQNVTLSCEQNLNHDAMYWYRQDPGQGLRLIYYSQIVNDFQKGDIAEGYSVSREKKESFPLTVTSAQKNPTAFYLCASSIFGGGEALHFGNGTRLTVT.

This chain links TRBV30 with TRBJ1-1, with D tentatively TRBD1 (6 bases). The V end was cut by 5 bases, the J end by 4 bases, with 14 bases between. Germline CDR1 and CDR2: GTSNPN and SVGIG (reference sequence). CDR3 length: 13 residues. Here the CDR3 reads CAWGPGVSTEAFF. CDR3 DNA sequence: TGTGCCTGGGGGCCAGGGGTGAGCACTGAAGCTTTCTTT.

The gene calls are TRBV4-3 and TRBJ1-2, with D possibly matching TRBD1 (5 bases). Germline assignment: CDR1 LGHNA and CDR2 YSLEER. Deletions cut 0 bases from V and 2 bases from J, with 10 bases between. This CDR3 comprises 15 residues. The DNA for the CDR3 is TGCGCCAGCAGCCAAGAGCAAGGGGTCAACTATGGCTACACCTTC. Its protein is CASSQEQGVNYGYTF.

V and J are TRBV30 and TRBJ1-1, with D tentatively TRBD1 (6 bases). Trimming shortened V by 4 bases and J by 1 base, and 13 bases separated the two germline ends. CDR3 size: 14 residues. Germline values: CDR1 GTSNPN, CDR2 SVGIG (reference sequence). Written as DNA, the CDR3 is TGTGCCTGGACCGCGTCAGGGGCGAACACTGAAGCTTTCTTT. Translated: CAWTASGANTEAFF.

This chain uses TRBV7-3 with TRBJ2-5; D might be TRBD1 (5 bases). The germline CDR1 and CDR2 sequences are SGHTA and FQGTGA. The germline V and J ends were trimmed by 2 bases and 5 bases, with 12 bases remaining between them. The CDR3 runs 14 residues. The CDR3 nucleotides are TGTGCCAGCAGCTTAGCGTCAGGGTGGGAGACCCAGTACTTC. It translates to CASSLASGWETQYF.

CDR3: CASSELAGADTQYF. The DNA for the CDR3 is TGTGCCAGCAGTGAACTAGCGGGGGCAGATACGCAGTATTTT. The J gene is TRBJ2-3, the V gene TRBV6-1, with 10 bases matching TRBD2. Germline V gene sequence: CDR1 MNHNS, CDR2 SASEGT. CDR3 length: 14 residues. Trimming at V came to 2 bases and at J to 4 bases, leaving 0 bases not matched to a gene.

The V and J genes are TRBV3-1 (or the pseudogene TRBV3-2) and TRBJ1-2; possible D gene TRBD1, 5 bases. V lost 0 bases, J lost 2 bases, and 10 bases lay in between. Germline CDR1 and CDR2: LGHDT and YNNKEL (reference sequence). The CDR3 covers 15 residues. In DNA form, the CDR3 reads TGTGCCAGCAGCCAAGATAGAGCAGGGAACTATGGCTACACCTTC. Protein sequence: CASSQDRAGNYGYTF.

Here the CDR3 reads CSVRRTGELFF. The CDR3, as DNA: TGCAGCGTCCGTCGCACCGGGGAGCTGTTTTTT. The rearrangement links TRBV29-1 to TRBJ2-2, with D unresolved. The CDR3 covers 11 residues. CDR1 is SQVTM and CDR2 is ANQGSEA in the germline V gene. Trimming shortened V by 6 bases and J by 4 bases, and 6 bases separated the two germline ends.